These 7 T cell receptor beta chains came from one sample sequenced in a study of T cell clonality in common variable immunodeficiency. Study conclusions and caveats: Common variable immunodeficiency TCR beta sequences reportedly had fewer deletions and N-nucleotide insertions.

Their recognized antigens are unknown. This table comes from immunoSEQ multiplex PCR, and its TCRdb copy is limited to in-frame clones, with some not included. The repertoire consists of more than 25,000 clones, none detected only once. Sequencing was carried out using peripheral blood mononuclear cells. The origin of the receptors is a human donor with common variable immunodeficiency.

This clone was seen only a few times. The read is 3 residues too short to cover the CDR3 end, so that end is filled in from the germline J gene. V gene TRBV7-7 combines with J gene TRBJ1-1; 12 nucleotides match TRBD1. J was trimmed by 4 bases and V by 4 bases; bases with no gene match: 13. In germline, CDR1 is SSHAT, CDR2 FNYEAQ (reference sequence). This CDR3 contains 18 residues. The sequenced part of the CDR3 DNA is TGTGCCAGCAGCTCCCTTTGGGACAGGGGGCCGTTGGGCACTGAA. Translation: CASSSLWDRGPLGTE. The whole CDR3 sequence is CASSSLWDRGPLGTEAFF.

This clone was observed at least ten times. The read is 3 residues too short to cover the CDR3 end, so that end is filled in from the germline J gene. V gene TRBV2 combines with J gene TRBJ1-5; D gene uncertain. V shed 3 bases and J shed 2 bases, with 8 bases lying between them. The CDR3 is 14 amino acids. The germline V gene has CDR1 SNHLY and CDR2 FYNNEI. Partial CDR3 DNA: TGTGCCAGCAGTGACCCCAGAGGCAATCAGCCC. Translated: CASSDPRGNQP. The full-length CDR3 reads as CASSDPRGNQPQHF.

In its sample, this clone was seen a few times. The CDR3 bases that were read are TGTGCCAGCTCACGGGTACAGGGACAGAACTACGAG. This translates into CASSRVQGQNYE. The entire CDR3 is CASSRVQGQNYEQYF. The chain joins TRBV18 to TRBJ2-7; the match to TRBD1 covers 7 bases. The CDR3 end is not reached by the read, which stops 3 residues before it; the germline J gene fills it in. Trimming cost V 4 bases and J 3 bases; bases outside gene matches: 9. This CDR3 is 15 amino acids long. Germline V CDR1 and CDR2: KGHSH, LQKENI.

Regarding this clone: The read finishes 3 residues shy of the CDR3 end, and the germline J gene is used to complete it. The J gene is TRBJ1-2, the V gene TRBV19; D may be TRBD1 (5 bases). Per germline, CDR1 LNHDA and CDR2 SQIVND (reference sequence). The V gene lost 6 bases and the J gene lost 2 bases, with 19 bases spanning the gap. CDR3 size: 16 residues. Incomplete CDR3 DNA: TGTGCCAGTAGCCACTTCCTCGGGGGTTCAAACTATGGC. This gives the protein CASSHFLGGSNYG. The whole CDR3 protein reads CASSHFLGGSNYGYTF.

This clone was observed a few times. The read terminates 3 residues before the CDR3 end, so the remaining end is supplied by the germline J gene. The chain carries TRBV18 and TRBJ1-1; 7 nucleotides agree with TRBD1. The CDR3 sequence is 13 residues long. The V and J ends lost 6 bases and 1 base, in that order; junction bases with no gene match: 2. Per germline, CDR1 KGHSH and CDR2 LQKENI. The CDR3 loop is CASSDRQNTEAFF. CDR3 bases read: TGTGCCAGCTCGGACAGGCAGAACACTGAA.

To note about this clone: The read ends 3 residues early relative to the CDR3; the germline J gene fills the gap. V usage is TRBV19 and J usage is TRBJ2-2; a weak D match, TRBD1 (6 bases). V lost 3 bases and J lost 0, with 14 bases in between. Looked up from germline, CDR1 is LNHDA and CDR2 is SQIVND (reference sequence). The length of the CDR3 is 17 residues. CDR3 DNA (partial): TGTGCCAGTAGTATTGGTTTACGGACAGCGAACACCGGGGAG. Translating it yields CASSIGLRTANTGE. The CDR3 in full is CASSIGLRTANTGELFF.

This clone was seen more than once but under ten times. The read stops 3 residues short of the end of the CDR3; the missing end is completed from the germline J gene. The V call is TRBV2, the J call TRBJ1-1; D perhaps matches TRBD1 (5 bases). Trimming left V 5 bases short and J 1 base short, with 11 bases between. In germline, CDR1 is SNHLY, CDR2 FYNNEI. This CDR3 contains 14 residues. CDR3 protein: CASSSWQGNTEAFF. CDR3 DNA, as far as it was read: TGTGCCAGCAGTTCATGGCAGGGGAACACTGAA.